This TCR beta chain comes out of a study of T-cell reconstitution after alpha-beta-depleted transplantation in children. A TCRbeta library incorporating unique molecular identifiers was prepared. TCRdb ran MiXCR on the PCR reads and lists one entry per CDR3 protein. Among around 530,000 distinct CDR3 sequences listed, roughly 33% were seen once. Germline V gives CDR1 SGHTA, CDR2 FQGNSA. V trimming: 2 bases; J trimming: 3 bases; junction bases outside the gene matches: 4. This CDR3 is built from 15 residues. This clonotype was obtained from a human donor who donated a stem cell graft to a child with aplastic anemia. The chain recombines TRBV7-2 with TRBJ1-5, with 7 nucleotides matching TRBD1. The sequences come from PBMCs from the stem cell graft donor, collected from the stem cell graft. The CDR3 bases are TGTGCCAGCAGCTTAAACAGGGGAATCAATCAGCCCCAGCATTTT. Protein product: CASSLNRGINQPQHF.